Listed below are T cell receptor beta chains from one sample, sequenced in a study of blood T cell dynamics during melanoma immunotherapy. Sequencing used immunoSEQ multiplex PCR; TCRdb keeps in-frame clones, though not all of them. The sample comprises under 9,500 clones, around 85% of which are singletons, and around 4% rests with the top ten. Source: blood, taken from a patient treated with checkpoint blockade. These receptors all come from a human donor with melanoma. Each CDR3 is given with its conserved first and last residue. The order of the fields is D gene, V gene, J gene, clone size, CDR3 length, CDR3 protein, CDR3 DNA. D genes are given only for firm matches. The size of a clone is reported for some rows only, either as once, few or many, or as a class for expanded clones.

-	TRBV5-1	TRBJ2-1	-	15	CASSPGTRDYNEQFF	TGCGCCAGCAGCCCAGGGACCCGCGATTACAATGAGCAGTTCTTC
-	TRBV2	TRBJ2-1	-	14	CASLGGSSYNEQFF	TGTGCCAGCCTCGGCGGCAGCTCCTACAATGAGCAGTTCTTC
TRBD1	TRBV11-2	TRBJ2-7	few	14	CASSLGTGSYEQYF	TGTGCCAGCAGCTTGGGGACAGGATCCTACGAGCAGTACTTC
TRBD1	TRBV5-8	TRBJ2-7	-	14	CASSLGTGVHEQYF	TGTGCCAGCAGCTTGGGGACAGGGGTCCACGAGCAGTACTTC
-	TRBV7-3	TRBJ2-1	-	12	CASSLGGDEQFF	TGTGCCAGCAGCTTAGGTGGGGATGAGCAGTTCTTC
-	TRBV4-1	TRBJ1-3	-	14	CASSLGHLDDTIYF	TGCGCCAGCAGCCTCGGTCACCTAGATGACACCATATATTTT
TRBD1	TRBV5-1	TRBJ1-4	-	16	CASSFRDRDKGEKLFF	TGCGCCAGCAGCTTCCGGGACAGGGATAAAGGGGAAAAACTGTTTTTT
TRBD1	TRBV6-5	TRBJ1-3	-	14	CASSSTGAGNTIYF	TGTGCCAGCAGTTCGACAGGGGCTGGAAACACCATATATTTT
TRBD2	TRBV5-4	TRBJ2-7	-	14	CASSPPGLADEQYF	TGTGCCAGCAGCCCTCCGGGACTAGCAGACGAGCAGTACTTC
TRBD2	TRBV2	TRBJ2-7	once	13	CASRAGLGYEQYF	TGTGCCAGCAGGGCGGGACTAGGTTACGAGCAGTACTTC
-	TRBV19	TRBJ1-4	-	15	CASSISGTRNEKLFF	TGTGCCAGTAGTATTTCCGGGACAAGGAATGAAAAACTGTTTTTT
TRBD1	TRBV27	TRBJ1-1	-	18	CASSHTRDRGWVVAEAFF	TGTGCCAGCAGTCACACACGGGACAGGGGTTGGGTAGTCGCTGAAGCTTTCTTT
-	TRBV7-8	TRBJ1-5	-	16	CASSLEGRMGNQPQHF	TGTGCCAGCAGCTTAGAGGGGCGGATGGGCAATCAGCCCCAGCATTTT
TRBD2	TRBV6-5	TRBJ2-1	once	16	CASSYYREGVYNEQFF	TGTGCCAGCAGTTACTACCGGGAGGGCGTCTACAATGAGCAGTTCTTC
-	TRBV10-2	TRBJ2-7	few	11	CASTGAVEQYF	TGCGCCAGCACCGGTGCGGTCGAGCAGTACTTC
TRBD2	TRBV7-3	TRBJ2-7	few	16	CASSHRLAGAGYEQYF	TGTGCCAGCAGCCACCGTCTAGCGGGAGCCGGCTACGAGCAGTACTTC
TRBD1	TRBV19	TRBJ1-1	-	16	CASSFPRDSLNTEAFF	TGTGCCAGTAGTTTCCCCCGGGACAGTTTGAACACTGAAGCTTTCTTT
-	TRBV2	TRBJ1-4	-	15	CASSEPGGLNEKLFF	TGTGCCAGCAGCGAACCGGGGGGTCTGAATGAAAAACTGTTTTTT
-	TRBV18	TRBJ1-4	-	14	CASSPLPTNEKLFF	TGTGCCAGCTCCCCGCTACCAACTAATGAAAAACTGTTTTTT
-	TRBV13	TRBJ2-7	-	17	CASSLGGGQSVFYEQYF	TGTGCCAGCAGCTTAGGGGGGGGACAGTCGGTCTTCTACGAGCAGTACTTC
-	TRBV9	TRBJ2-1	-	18	CASSNPLMGSGSYNEQFF	TGTGCCAGCAGCAACCCTCTCATGGGGAGTGGGTCCTACAATGAGCAGTTCTTC
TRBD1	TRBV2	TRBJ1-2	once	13	CASCVGTVDGYTF	TGTGCCAGTTGTGTAGGGACAGTTGATGGCTACACCTTC
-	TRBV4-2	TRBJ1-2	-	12	CASSQSMGGYTF	TGTGCCAGCAGCCAATCGATGGGTGGCTACACCTTC
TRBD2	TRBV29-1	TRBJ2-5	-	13	CSVRTSGTGTQYF	TGCAGCGTACGGACTAGCGGGACGGGGACCCAGTACTTC
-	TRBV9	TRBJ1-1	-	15	CASSVGLAQNTEAFF	TGTGCCAGCAGCGTAGGATTGGCCCAGAACACTGAAGCTTTCTTT
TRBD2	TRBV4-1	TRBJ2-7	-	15	CASSQEGTSGRGQYF	TGCGCCAGCAGCCAAGAGGGGACTAGCGGGAGGGGGCAGTACTTC
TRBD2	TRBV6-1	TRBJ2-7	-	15	CASHTSGSSRYEQYF	TGTGCCAGCCATACTAGCGGGAGCAGCAGGTACGAGCAGTACTTC
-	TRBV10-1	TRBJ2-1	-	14	CASSESGQTNEQFF	TGCGCCAGCAGTGAGTCGGGGCAGACCAATGAGCAGTTCTTC
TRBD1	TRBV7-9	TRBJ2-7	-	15	CASSSVRDRAYEQYF	TGTGCCAGCAGCTCTGTCCGGGACAGGGCCTACGAGCAGTACTTC
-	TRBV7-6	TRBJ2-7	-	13	CASSPGPNYEQYF	TGTGCCAGCAGCCCCGGACCGAACTACGAGCAGTACTTC
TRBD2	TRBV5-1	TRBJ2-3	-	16	CASSSGLAALTDTQYF	TGCGCCAGCAGCAGTGGACTAGCGGCCCTCACAGATACGCAGTATTTT
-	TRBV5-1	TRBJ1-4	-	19	CASGRTLGSGSGANEKLFF	TGCGCCAGCGGCCGAACTTTGGGGTCTGGTTCCGGAGCTAATGAAAAACTGTTTTTT
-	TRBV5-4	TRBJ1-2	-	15	CASSPYVESDYGYTF	TGTGCCAGCAGCCCCTACGTAGAGAGCGACTATGGCTACACCTTC
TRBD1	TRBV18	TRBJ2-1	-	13	CASSPGTGNEQFF	TGTGCCAGCTCACCAGGGACAGGCAATGAGCAGTTCTTC
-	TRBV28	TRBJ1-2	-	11	CASSRRGIYTF	TGTGCCAGCAGTCGTCGAGGGATCTACACCTTC
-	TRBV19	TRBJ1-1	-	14	CASSRTGLNTEAFF	TGTGCCAGTAGTCGGACGGGACTGAACACTGAAGCTTTCTTT
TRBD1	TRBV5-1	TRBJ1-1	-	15	CASSLVGQGNTEAFF	TGCGCCAGCAGCTTGGTGGGACAGGGGAACACTGAAGCTTTCTTT
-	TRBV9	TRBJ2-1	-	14	CASSGGSSYNEQFF	TGTGCCAGCAGCGGAGGGAGCTCCTACAATGAGCAGTTCTTC
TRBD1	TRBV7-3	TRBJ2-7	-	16	CASSLPLDRGSYEQYF	TGTGCCAGCAGCTTACCCTTGGACAGGGGATCCTACGAGCAGTACTTC
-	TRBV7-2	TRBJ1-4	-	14	CASSWGTTNEKLFF	TGTGCCAGCAGCTGGGGAACAACTAATGAAAAACTGTTTTTT
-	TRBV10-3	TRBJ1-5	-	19	CAISESGGAGQYSNQPQHF	TGTGCCATCAGTGAGTCGGGGGGTGCTGGTCAATATAGCAATCAGCCCCAGCATTTT
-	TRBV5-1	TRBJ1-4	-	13	CASSGGSNEKLFF	TGCGCCAGCAGCGGAGGTTCTAATGAAAAACTGTTTTTT
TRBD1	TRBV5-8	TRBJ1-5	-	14	CASSLEGRGMPQHF	TGTGCCAGCAGCTTGGAGGGCAGGGGGATGCCCCAGCATTTT
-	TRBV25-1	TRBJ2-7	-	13	CASSPPTGYEQYF	TGTGCCAGCTCCCCCCCGACAGGCTACGAGCAGTACTTC
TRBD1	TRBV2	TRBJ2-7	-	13	CASTGTGGSEQYF	TGTGCCAGCACCGGGACAGGGGGCAGCGAGCAGTACTTC
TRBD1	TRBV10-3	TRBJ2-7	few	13	CAISEGQAYEQYF	TGTGCCATCAGTGAGGGACAGGCCTACGAGCAGTACTTC
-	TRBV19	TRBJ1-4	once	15	CASSGTGTRAEKLFF	TGTGCCAGTAGTGGGACCGGGACCCGCGCTGAAAAACTGTTTTTT
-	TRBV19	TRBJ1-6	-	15	CASSIGQAGNSPLHF	TGTGCCAGTAGTATAGGGCAGGCTGGAAATTCACCCCTCCACTTT
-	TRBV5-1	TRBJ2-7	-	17	CASSLLPTTKAVGEQYF	TGCGCCAGCAGCTTGCTCCCTACGACGAAGGCTGTAGGCGAGCAGTACTTC
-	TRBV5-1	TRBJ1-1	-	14	CASSFTTPNTEAFF	TGCGCCAGCAGCTTTACCACCCCGAACACTGAAGCTTTCTTT